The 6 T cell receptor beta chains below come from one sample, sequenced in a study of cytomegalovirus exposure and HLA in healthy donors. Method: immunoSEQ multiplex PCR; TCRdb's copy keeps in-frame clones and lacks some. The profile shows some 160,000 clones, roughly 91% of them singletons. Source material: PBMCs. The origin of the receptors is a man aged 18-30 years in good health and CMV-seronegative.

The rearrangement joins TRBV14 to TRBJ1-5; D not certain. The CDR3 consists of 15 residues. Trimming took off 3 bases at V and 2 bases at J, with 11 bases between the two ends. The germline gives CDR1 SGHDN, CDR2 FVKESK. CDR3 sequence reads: CASSHPGSGNQPQHF. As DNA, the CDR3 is TGTGCCAGCAGCCATCCGGGATCGGGCAATCAGCCCCAGCATTTT. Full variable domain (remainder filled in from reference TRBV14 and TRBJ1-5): EAGVTQFPSHSVIEKGQTVTLRCDPISGHDNLYWYRRVMGKEIKFLLHFVKESKQDESGMPNNRFLAERTGGTYSTLKVQPAELEDSGVYFCASSHPGSGNQPQHFGDGTRLSIL.

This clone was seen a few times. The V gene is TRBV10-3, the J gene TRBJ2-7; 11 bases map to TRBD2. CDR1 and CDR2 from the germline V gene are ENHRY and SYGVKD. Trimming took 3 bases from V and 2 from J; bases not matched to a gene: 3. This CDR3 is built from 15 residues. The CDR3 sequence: CAISDMTSGAYEQYF. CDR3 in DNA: TGTGCCATCAGTGATATGACTAGCGGGGCCTACGAGCAGTACTTC.

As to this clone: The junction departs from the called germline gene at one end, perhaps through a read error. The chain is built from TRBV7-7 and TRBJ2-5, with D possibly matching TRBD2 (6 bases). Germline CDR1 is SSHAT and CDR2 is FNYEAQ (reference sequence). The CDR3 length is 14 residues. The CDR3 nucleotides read TGTGCTAGCAGCTTAGTTGGCCTAGCGGAGACCCAGTACTTC. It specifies CASSLVGLAETQYF.

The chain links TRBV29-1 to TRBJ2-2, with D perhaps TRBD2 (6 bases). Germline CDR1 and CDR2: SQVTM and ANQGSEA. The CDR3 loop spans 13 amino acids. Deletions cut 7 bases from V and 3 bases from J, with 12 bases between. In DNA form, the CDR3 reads TGCAGCGCGGGGGTATTATACACCGGGGAGCTGTTTTTT. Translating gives CSAGVLYTGELFF.

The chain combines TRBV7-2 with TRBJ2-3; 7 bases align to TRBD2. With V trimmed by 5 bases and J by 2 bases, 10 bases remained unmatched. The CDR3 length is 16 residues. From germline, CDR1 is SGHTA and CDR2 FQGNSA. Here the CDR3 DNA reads TGTGCCAGCAGCCCCCCAACTAGCGAGAACACAGATACGCAGTATTTT. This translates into CASSPPTSENTDTQYF.

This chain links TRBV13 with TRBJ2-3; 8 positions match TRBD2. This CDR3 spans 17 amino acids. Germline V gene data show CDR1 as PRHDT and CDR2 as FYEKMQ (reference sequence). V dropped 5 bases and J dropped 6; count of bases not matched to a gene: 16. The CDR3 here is CASSPQTVTSVKDTQYF. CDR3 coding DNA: TGTGCCAGCAGCCCCCAAACGGTGACTAGCGTAAAGGATACGCAGTATTTT.